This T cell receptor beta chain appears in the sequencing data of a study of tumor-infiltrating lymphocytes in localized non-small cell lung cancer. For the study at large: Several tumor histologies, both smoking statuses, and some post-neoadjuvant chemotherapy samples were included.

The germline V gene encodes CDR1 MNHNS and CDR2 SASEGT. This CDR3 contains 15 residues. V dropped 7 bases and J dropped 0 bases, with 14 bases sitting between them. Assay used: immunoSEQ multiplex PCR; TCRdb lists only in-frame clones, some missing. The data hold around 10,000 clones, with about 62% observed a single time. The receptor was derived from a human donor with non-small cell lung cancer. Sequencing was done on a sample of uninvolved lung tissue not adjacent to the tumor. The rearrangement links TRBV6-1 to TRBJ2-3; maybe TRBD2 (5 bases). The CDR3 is CASTGPGSSTDTQYF. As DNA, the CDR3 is TGTGCCAGCACTGGTCCGGGATCTAGCACAGATACGCAGTATTTT.